This TCR beta chain was recorded in a study of OX40 agonist ivuxolimab in advanced cancers. CDR3 length: 15 amino acids. Germline lookup yields CDR1 LNHDA and CDR2 SQIVND (reference sequence). The V and J ends lost 3 bases and 4 bases respectively, with 15 bases between them. Generated by immunoSEQ multiplex PCR, the TCRdb table keeps only in-frame clones and is missing some. The profile shows tens of thousands of clones, 85% to 95% of them singletons. With baseline, cycle 4 day 1, and cycle 7 day 1 as timepoints, blood was sampled. The sequence derives from an adult with an advanced solid tumor such as melanoma, head and neck, liver or kidney cancer. The starting material was CD4+ or CD8+ T cells sorted from blood, obtained in a trial of the OX40 agonist ivuxolimab. The rearrangement links TRBV19 to TRBJ1-1; D is possibly TRBD1 (5 bases). For the CDR3, the DNA is TGTGCCAGTAGTATGGGGGTCAGCGGGGTCACTGAAGCTTTCTTT. This gives the protein CASSMGVSGVTEAFF.